The T cell receptor (beta chain) under discussion was sequenced for a study of CD4+ T cells in melanoma. V lost 6 bases and J lost 7, with 9 bases in between. The CDR3 loop spans 11 amino acids. Germline V CDR1 and CDR2: MNHEY, SMNVEV (reference sequence). Here immunoSEQ multiplex PCR was the method, and the copy in TCRdb shows in-frame clones only, minus some. The table includes fewer than 150,000 clones, around 90% detected once. This TCR came from a human donor with melanoma. The chain couples TRBV27 to TRBJ1-2, with a tentative D call TRBD1 (5 bases). The CDR3 loop reads CASRKDSGYTF. The DNA for the CDR3 is TGTGCCAGCAGGAAAGACAGTGGCTACACCTTC.